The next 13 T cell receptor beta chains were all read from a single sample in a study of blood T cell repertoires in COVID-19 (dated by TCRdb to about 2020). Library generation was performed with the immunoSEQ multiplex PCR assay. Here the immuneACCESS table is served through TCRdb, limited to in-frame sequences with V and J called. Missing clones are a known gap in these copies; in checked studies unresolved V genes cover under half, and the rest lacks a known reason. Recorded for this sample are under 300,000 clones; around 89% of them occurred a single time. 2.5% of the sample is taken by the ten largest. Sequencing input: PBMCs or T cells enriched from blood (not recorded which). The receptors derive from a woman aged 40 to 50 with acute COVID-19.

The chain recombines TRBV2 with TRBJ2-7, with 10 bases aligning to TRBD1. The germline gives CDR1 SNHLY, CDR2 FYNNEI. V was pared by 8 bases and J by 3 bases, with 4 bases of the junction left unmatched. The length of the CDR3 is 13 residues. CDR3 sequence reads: CASRTGGIYEQYF. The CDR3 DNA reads TGTGCCAGCCGGACAGGGGGGATCTACGAGCAGTACTTC.

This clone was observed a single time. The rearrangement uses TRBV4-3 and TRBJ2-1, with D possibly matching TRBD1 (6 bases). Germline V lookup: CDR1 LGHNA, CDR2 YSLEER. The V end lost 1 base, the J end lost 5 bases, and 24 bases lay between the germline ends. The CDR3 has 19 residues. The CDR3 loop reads CASSQAPPQQGYGDNEQFF. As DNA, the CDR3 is TGCGCCAGCAGCCAAGCTCCACCTCAACAGGGTTATGGGGACAATGAGCAGTTCTTC.

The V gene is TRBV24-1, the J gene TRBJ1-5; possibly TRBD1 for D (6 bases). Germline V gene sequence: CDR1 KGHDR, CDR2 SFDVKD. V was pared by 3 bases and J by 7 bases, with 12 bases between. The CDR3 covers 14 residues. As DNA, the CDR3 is TGTGCCACCAGTGATAGACAGGTTAGCCAGCCCCAGCATTTT. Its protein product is CATSDRQVSQPQHF.

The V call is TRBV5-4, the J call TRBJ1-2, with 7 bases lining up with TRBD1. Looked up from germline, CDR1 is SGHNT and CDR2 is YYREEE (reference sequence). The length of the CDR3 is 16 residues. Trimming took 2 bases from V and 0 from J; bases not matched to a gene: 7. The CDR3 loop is CASSFGGTGANYGYTF. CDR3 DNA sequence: TGTGCCAGCAGCTTCGGGGGCACAGGGGCTAACTATGGCTACACCTTC.

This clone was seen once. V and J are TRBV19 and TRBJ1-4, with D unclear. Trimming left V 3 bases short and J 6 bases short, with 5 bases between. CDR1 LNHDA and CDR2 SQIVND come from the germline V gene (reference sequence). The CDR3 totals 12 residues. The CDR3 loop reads CASSITYEKLFF. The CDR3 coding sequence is TGTGCCAGTAGTATCACTTATGAAAAACTGTTTTTT.

This chain's CDR3 is CASSEGGAVTNEKLFF. The CDR3 bases are TGTGCCAGCAGTGAAGGGGGCGCAGTGACTAATGAAAAACTGTTTTTT. This rearrangement joins TRBV2 to TRBJ1-4; maybe TRBD1 (5 bases). The germline V and J ends were trimmed by 1 base and 2 bases, with 11 bases remaining between them. Looked up from germline, CDR1 is SNHLY and CDR2 is FYNNEI. The CDR3 has 16 residues.

The CDR3 coding sequence is TGCGCCAGCAGCTTGGGGGCTGCGAACACCGGGGAGCTGTTTTTT. Amino acid sequence: CASSLGAANTGELFF. The rearrangement joins TRBV5-1 to TRBJ2-2; no firm D call. Germline V gene sequence: CDR1 SGHRS, CDR2 YFSETQ. This CDR3 comprises 15 residues. Trimming cost V 0 bases and J 0 bases, with 6 bases left between them.

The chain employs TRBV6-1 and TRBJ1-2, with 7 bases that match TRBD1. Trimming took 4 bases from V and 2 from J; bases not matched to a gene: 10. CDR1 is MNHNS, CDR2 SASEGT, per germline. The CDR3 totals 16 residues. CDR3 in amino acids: CASSGVAGGLNYGYTF. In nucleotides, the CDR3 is TGTGCCAGCAGTGGTGTAGCAGGGGGTTTAAACTATGGCTACACCTTC.

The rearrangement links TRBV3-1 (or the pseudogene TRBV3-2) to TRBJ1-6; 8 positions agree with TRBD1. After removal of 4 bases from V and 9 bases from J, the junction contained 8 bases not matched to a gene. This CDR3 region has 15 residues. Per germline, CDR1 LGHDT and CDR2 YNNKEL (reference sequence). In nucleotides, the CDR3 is TGTGCCAGCAGCCTTCGGACAGGGCGAAGTTCACCCCTCCACTTT. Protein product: CASSLRTGRSSPLHF.

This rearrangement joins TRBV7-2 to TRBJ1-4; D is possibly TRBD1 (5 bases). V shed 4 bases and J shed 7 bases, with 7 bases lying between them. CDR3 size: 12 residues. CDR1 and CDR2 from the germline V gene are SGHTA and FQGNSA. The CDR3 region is CASSYQGEKLFF. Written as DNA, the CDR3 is TGTGCCAGCAGCTACCAGGGTGAAAAACTGTTTTTT.

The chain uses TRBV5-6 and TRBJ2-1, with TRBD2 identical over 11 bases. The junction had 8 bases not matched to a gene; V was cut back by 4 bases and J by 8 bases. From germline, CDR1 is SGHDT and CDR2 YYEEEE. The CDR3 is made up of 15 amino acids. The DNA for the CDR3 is TGTGCCAGCAGCACCCATAGCGGGGGGGCTTATGAGCAGTTCTTC. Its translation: CASSTHSGGAYEQFF.

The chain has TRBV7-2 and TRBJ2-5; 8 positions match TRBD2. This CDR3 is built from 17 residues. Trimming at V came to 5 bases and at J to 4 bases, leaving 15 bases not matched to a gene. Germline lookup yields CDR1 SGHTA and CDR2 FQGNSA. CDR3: CASSAPWGGGSGETQYF. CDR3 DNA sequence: TGTGCCAGCAGCGCGCCTTGGGGCGGGGGGAGTGGAGAGACCCAGTACTTC.

CDR3 coding DNA: TGTGCCTGGAGTGTTGGCAGGGCCAGATCACCCCTCCACTTT. Amino acid sequence: CAWSVGRARSPLHF. The chain combines TRBV30 with TRBJ1-6; D possibly corresponds to TRBD1 (5 bases). Trimming removed 0 bases from V and 10 bases from J, with 13 bases in between. This CDR3 is 14 amino acids long. CDR1 is GTSNPN and CDR2 is SVGIG in the germline V gene (reference sequence).